The 10 T cell receptor beta chains below were found in one sample sequenced in a study of PD-L1 blockade in urothelial cancer. Repertoires were generated with immunoSEQ multiplex PCR, while TCRdb's copy carries only in-frame clones and drops some. The table records 70,000 to 95,000 clones, approximately 88% of them present only once. Time point specified: pretreatment peripheral blood. Sequencing was performed on PBMCs, taken around atezolizumab (anti-PD-L1) treatment. These receptors all stem from a woman older than 75 with urothelial cancer.

In its sample, this clone was seen once. The CDR3 spells CASRDRGLYLNTEAFF. The CDR3 bases are TGTGCCAGCCGGGACAGGGGACTTTACTTGAACACTGAAGCTTTCTTT. This chain connects TRBV2 to TRBJ1-1; 10 bases fit TRBD1. Per germline, CDR1 SNHLY and CDR2 FYNNEI. CDR3 length: 16 amino acids. V lost 8 bases and J lost 0; bases outside the gene matches: 9.

The V call is TRBV28, the J call TRBJ2-5; 13 nucleotides align to TRBD2. CDR3 length: 16 amino acids. Germline V lookup: CDR1 MDHEN, CDR2 SYDVKM. The V segment lost 6 bases and the J segment 5 bases; nucleotides outside the gene matches: 9. In DNA form, the CDR3 reads TGTGCCAGCAGCTCTATTGGGACTAGCGGGATGGAGACCCAGTACTTC. Translating gives CASSSIGTSGMETQYF.

The genes are TRBV10-3 and TRBJ2-6; no clear D. The CDR3 runs to 17 residues. Germline V lookup: CDR1 ENHRY, CDR2 SYGVKD. The V gene lost 0 bases and the J gene lost 0 bases, with 9 bases spanning the gap. DNA of the CDR3: TGTGCCATCAGTGAGTCACATGGGCTCTCTGGGGCCAACGTCCTGACTTTC. It yields the protein CAISESHGLSGANVLTF.

V usage is TRBV6-6 and J usage is TRBJ1-1; 9 nucleotides align to TRBD1. The trim removed 6 bases at V and 7 bases at J, leaving 6 bases unmatched. CDR3 length equals 13 residues. Per the germline V gene, CDR1 is MNHNY and CDR2 is SVGAGI (reference sequence). The CDR3 sequence: CASRWDRALEAFF. DNA of the CDR3: TGTGCCAGCAGATGGGACAGGGCCCTTGAAGCTTTCTTT.

The chain carries TRBV2 and TRBJ2-5; 11 bases align to TRBD2. Per germline, CDR1 SNHLY and CDR2 FYNNEI. The CDR3 runs 14 residues. V shed 8 bases and J 5 bases; nucleotides not matched to a gene: 7. The CDR3 coding sequence is TGTGCCAGCGGCACTAGCGGGAGTCGGGAGACCCAGTACTTC. It translates to CASGTSGSRETQYF.

This chain uses TRBV6-5 with TRBJ2-7; 10 nucleotides agree with TRBD1. Germline-derived CDR1 and CDR2 are MNHEY and SVGAGI. The CDR3 consists of 15 residues. Trimming at V came to 6 bases and at J to 3 bases, leaving 8 bases not matched to a gene. The CDR3 region is CASRTTGQGYYEQYF. The CDR3 DNA sequence: TGTGCCAGCAGGACGACGGGACAGGGGTACTACGAGCAGTACTTC.

This rearrangement joins TRBV28 to TRBJ2-7; D perhaps matches TRBD2 (6 bases). The CDR3 is made up of 14 amino acids. Trimming shortened V by 3 bases and J by 5 bases, and 14 bases separated the two germline ends. Germline V gene lookup returns CDR1 MDHEN and CDR2 SYDVKM. DNA for the CDR3: TGTGCCAGCAGTTTCGCGGGGAGGAGTAACGAGCAGTACTTC. Its protein is CASSFAGRSNEQYF. Combining the CDR3 with reference TRBV28 and TRBJ2-7 gives the whole variable domain DVKVTQSSRYLVKRTGEKVFLECVQDMDHENMFWYRQDPGLGLRLIYFSYDVKMKEKGDIPEGYSVSREKKERFSLILESASTNQTSMYLCASSFAGRSNEQYFGPGTRLTVT.

The chain uses TRBV5-6 and TRBJ1-1; D may be TRBD1 (5 bases). The V end was cut by 5 bases, the J end by 2 bases, with 13 bases between. The CDR3 is 14 amino acids. Germline V gives CDR1 SGHDT, CDR2 YYEEEE. CDR3: CASRRTGENTEAFF. DNA for the CDR3: TGTGCCAGCAGGAGAACAGGAGAAAACACTGAAGCTTTCTTT.

The CDR3: CAWKGDRGTGELFF. The DNA of the CDR3 is TGTGCCTGGAAGGGAGACAGGGGGACCGGGGAGCTGTTTTTT. The J gene is TRBJ2-2, the V gene TRBV30; the match to TRBD1 covers 9 bases. The CDR3 spans 14 residues. Germline CDR1 and CDR2: GTSNPN and SVGIG (reference sequence). V lost 4 bases to trimming and J lost 5 bases; unmatched junction nucleotides: 5.

This clone has a single count. The chain is built from TRBV5-1 and TRBJ1-2; 11 bases are shared with TRBD1. The CDR3 consists of 15 residues. Germline trimming cut 4 bases from V and 4 bases from J; bases unmatched to any gene: 6. CDR1 is SGHRS and CDR2 is YFSETQ in the germline V gene. The DNA for the CDR3 is TGCGCCAGCAGCCAGGACAGGGGGCATTTCTATGGCTACACCTTC. The encoded protein is CASSQDRGHFYGYTF.